These 7 T cell receptor beta chains came from one sample sequenced in a study of OX40 agonist ivuxolimab in advanced cancers. Assay used: immunoSEQ multiplex PCR; TCRdb lists only in-frame clones, some missing. The sample lists tens of thousands of clones; about nine tenths were seen once. This material consisted of CD4+ or CD8+ T cells sorted from blood, taken in a trial of the OX40 agonist ivuxolimab. The receptors derive from an adult with an advanced solid tumor such as melanoma, head and neck, liver or kidney cancer.

This clone appeared once. The chain joins TRBV5-1 to TRBJ2-1; possibly TRBD2 for D (5 bases). The CDR3 runs to 14 residues. V was cut by 5 bases and J by 1 base, with 10 bases left in between. Germline V CDR1 and CDR2: SGHRS, YFSETQ. The CDR3 sequence is CASSGGPSYNEQFF. CDR3 bases: TGCGCCAGCAGTGGAGGTCCTTCCTACAATGAGCAGTTCTTC. Looking up the rest from reference TRBV5-1 and TRBJ2-1 gives the full variable domain: KAGVTQTPRYLIKTRGQQVTLSCSPISGHRSVSWYQQTPGQGLQFLFEYFSETQRNKGNFPGRFSGRQFSNSRSEMNVSTLELGDSALYLCASSGGPSYNEQFFGPGTRLTVL.

The J gene is TRBJ2-4, the V gene TRBV5-1; D is possibly TRBD2 (6 bases). The CDR3 runs to 18 residues. Per germline, CDR1 SGHRS and CDR2 YFSETQ. V was shortened by 8 bases and J by 1 base, with 25 bases between the two germline ends. The CDR3 loop reads CARGTGRSIPVAKNIQYF. The CDR3 nucleotides are TGCGCCAGAGGAACCGGGAGATCTATCCCGGTGGCCAAAAACATTCAGTACTTC.

The rearrangement uses TRBV7-9 and TRBJ2-3; D is ambiguous. In germline, CDR1 is SEHNR, CDR2 FQNEAQ (reference sequence). V was clipped by 3 bases and J by 4 bases, with 11 bases between them. This CDR3 region has 14 residues. The CDR3 loop is CASSFILDPDTQYF. In DNA form, the CDR3 reads TGTGCCAGCAGCTTTATATTGGACCCAGATACGCAGTATTTT.

The genes are TRBV15 and TRBJ1-4; D unclear. CDR1 and CDR2 from the germline V gene are LNHNV and YYDKDF (reference sequence). With 1 base removed from V and 5 bases from J, the gap between germline ends came to 5 bases. This CDR3 is 13 amino acids long. The CDR3 region is CATSRAQNEKLFF. CDR3 sequence (DNA): TGTGCCACCAGCAGAGCACAGAATGAAAAACTGTTTTTT.

This chain links TRBV19 with TRBJ2-3; D call uncertain. Germline V gene data show CDR1 as LNHDA and CDR2 as SQIVND (reference sequence). Trimming took 1 base from V and 1 from J, leaving 6 bases between them. CDR3 length: 14 residues. CDR3 coding DNA: TGTGCCAGTAGTATAGGGATTGGCACAGATACGCAGTATTTT. Residues: CASSIGIGTDTQYF.

V usage is TRBV6-1 and J usage is TRBJ1-5; maybe TRBD1 (5 bases). This CDR3 region has 14 residues. Trimming took 6 bases from V and 3 from J, leaving 12 bases between them. Germline CDR1 and CDR2: MNHNS and SASEGT. This chain's CDR3 is CASSTRQSNQPQHF. In nucleotides, the CDR3 is TGTGCCAGCAGCACCCGACAGTCCAATCAGCCCCAGCATTTT.

This clone was detected a few times. This sequence joins TRBV15 and TRBJ1-2; 9 nucleotides line up with TRBD1. The V and J ends lost 5 bases and 4 bases, in that order; junction bases with no gene match: 11. This CDR3 is 16 amino acids long. In germline, CDR1 is LNHNV, CDR2 YYDKDF (reference sequence). CDR3 residues: CATSDLRTGAGYGYTF. CDR3 sequence (DNA): TGTGCCACCAGCGATCTTCGGACAGGGGCGGGCTATGGCTACACCTTC. Variable domain in full (rest from reference TRBV15 and TRBJ1-2): DAMVIQNPRYQVTQFGKPVTLSCSQTLNHNVMYWYQQKSSQAPKLLFHYYDKDFNNEADTPDNFQSRRPNTSFCFLDIRSPGLGDTAMYLCATSDLRTGAGYGYTFGSGTRLTVV.